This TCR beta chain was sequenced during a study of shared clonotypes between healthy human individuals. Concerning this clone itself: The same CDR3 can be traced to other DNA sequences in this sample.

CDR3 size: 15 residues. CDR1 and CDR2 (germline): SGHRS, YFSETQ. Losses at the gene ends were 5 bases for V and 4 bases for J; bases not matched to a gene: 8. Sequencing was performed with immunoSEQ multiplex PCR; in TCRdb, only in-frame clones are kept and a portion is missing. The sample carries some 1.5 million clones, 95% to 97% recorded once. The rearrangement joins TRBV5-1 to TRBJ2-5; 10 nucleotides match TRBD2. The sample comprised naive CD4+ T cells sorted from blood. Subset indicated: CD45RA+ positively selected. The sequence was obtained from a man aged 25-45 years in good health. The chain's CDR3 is CASSPRLAGVETQYF. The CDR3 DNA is TGCGCCAGCAGTCCTCGCCTAGCGGGAGTAGAGACCCAGTACTTC. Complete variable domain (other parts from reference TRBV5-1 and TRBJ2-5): KAGVTQTPRYLIKTRGQQVTLSCSPISGHRSVSWYQQTPGQGLQFLFEYFSETQRNKGNFPGRFSGRQFSNSRSEMNVSTLELGDSALYLCASSPRLAGVETQYFGPGTRLLVL.